A single T cell receptor beta chain is shown here with its context. The data were obtained in a study of T cell responses to AZD1222 COVID-19 vaccine. Clones were sequenced by immunoSEQ multiplex PCR, and TCRdb holds only the in-frame ones, with some missing. The sample lists over 110,000 clones, 90% seen once, with 1.6% in the top ten. Looked up from germline, CDR1 is SGHDT and CDR2 is YYEEEE. Germline trimming cut 3 bases from V and 2 bases from J; bases unmatched to any gene: 8. The CDR3 contains 15 residues. The chain links TRBV5-6 to TRBJ2-7, with 7 positions matching TRBD1. The sample here was peripheral blood, taken 28 days after the second AZD1222 dose. This clonotype was obtained from an adult who received the AZD1222 COVID-19 vaccine. CDR3 nucleotide sequence: TGTGCCAGCAGCTACGGGACAGCGAGGGCCTACGAGCAGTACGTC. Encoded protein: CASSYGTARAYEQYV.